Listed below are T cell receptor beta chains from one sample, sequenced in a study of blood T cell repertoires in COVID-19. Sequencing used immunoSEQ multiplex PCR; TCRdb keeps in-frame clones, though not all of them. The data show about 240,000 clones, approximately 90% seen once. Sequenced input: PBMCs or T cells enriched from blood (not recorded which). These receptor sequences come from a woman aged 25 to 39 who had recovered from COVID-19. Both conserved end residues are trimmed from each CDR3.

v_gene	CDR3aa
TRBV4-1	ASSQDIRSSYEQY
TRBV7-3	ASSHLGWREYADTQY
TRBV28	ASSLYLAGSEQY
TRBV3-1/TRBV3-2	ASSQDSGWNTEAF
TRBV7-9	ALRGLNTEAF
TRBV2	ASSGGGEQY
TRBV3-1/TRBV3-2	ASSQEVRFVSALISGQY
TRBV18	ASSPGTGAPAVKQF
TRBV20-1	GGDLGETQY
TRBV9	ASSVSRGGVPWSYEQY
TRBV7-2	ASSLASGGSPLH
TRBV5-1	ASSLAGGGRPGELF
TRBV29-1	SVQGSRVNTQY
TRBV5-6	ASAWGDNSPLH
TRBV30	AWSARTAYNEQF
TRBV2	ASNRVAEDTQY
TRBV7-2	ASSFGGRGTEAF
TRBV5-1	ASSSYHRLAGMNEQF
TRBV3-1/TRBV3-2	ASSQEGDRVGGYT
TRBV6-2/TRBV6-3	ASSLTSNTGELF
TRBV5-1	ASSLGSGEY
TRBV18	ASSPSTGGTEAF
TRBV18	ASSLTGNAEAF
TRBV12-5	ASGQLTGDGYT
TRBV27	ASSPTGTGKRNTIY
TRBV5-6	ASSLLAGVRRGYT
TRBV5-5	ASSRLAGDQPQH
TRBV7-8	ASSLGVWAGQPQH
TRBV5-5	ASSPSDTQY
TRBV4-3	ASSQGTGRGSEAF
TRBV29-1	SVNINYGYT
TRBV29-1	SVEDRAYEQY
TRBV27	ASSPPPGTGGYGYT
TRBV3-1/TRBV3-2	ASSPRHRGMYEQY
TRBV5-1	ASSYPGLYNEQF
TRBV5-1	ASSDPSGRNEQF
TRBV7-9	ASSLPGLEQF
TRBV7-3	ASSARGHHNQPQH
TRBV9	ASSPGQRNSPLH
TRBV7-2	ASSVAGTGANYGYT
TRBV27	ASSSRTSGTHNEQF
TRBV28	ASSLTGGQDTQY
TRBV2	ASSSGRSSYNEQF
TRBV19	ASSMQGTGDNSPLH
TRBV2	ASSGAGIYGYT
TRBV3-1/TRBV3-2	ASSQEAGGGTEAF
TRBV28	ASSTRGELNEKLF
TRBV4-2	ASSQEPGDSPLH
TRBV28	ASAQREGPKKDY
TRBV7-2	ASSLVGRGATEAF
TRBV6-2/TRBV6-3	ASSYLARGQETQY
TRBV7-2	ASSSGLMPYEQY
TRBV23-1	ASSQRRQDRF
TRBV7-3	ASSPGGVGNTEAF
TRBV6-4	ASSDSTGSYNEQF